These T cell receptor beta chains were read from a single sample in a study of T cell clonotyping in hematopoietic cell transplantation. Sequencing was performed with immunoSEQ multiplex PCR; in TCRdb, only in-frame clones are kept and a portion is missing. The table has 25,000 to 30,000 clones, 82% seen once. The source material was peripheral blood mononuclear cells, sampled before stem cell transplant. The receptors here all came from a man in his forties with acute myeloid leukemia. Some clones in this sample may be carry-over from other donors' samples. Both conserved end residues are part of each CDR3.

J gene | CDR3 length | V gene | CDR3 protein
TRBJ2-5 | 12 | TRBV10-2 | CASSEDLEAQYF
TRBJ1-2 | 12 | TRBV28 | CASSLGVHGYTF
TRBJ1-1 | 14 | TRBV4-1 | CASRKRVLNTEAFF
TRBJ1-2 | 15 | TRBV5-4 | CASSLATLGVYGYTF
TRBJ1-2 | 14 | TRBV5-4 | CASSLVGRDDGYTF
TRBJ1-4 | 17 | TRBV4-3 | CASSQTSSGTGSEKLFF
TRBJ1-2 | 13 | TRBV7-2 | CASNLNGGRGYTF
TRBJ2-7 | 12 | TRBV28 | CASSEGNYEQYF
TRBJ2-7 | 14 | TRBV1 | CTSSQNSGRDEQYF
TRBJ1-1 | 14 | TRBV13 | CASSLKIRGTEAFF
TRBJ2-1 | 15 | TRBV11-3 | CASSPGAPSYNEQFF
TRBJ1-4 | 14 | TRBV6-6 | CASRLTAGNEKLFF
TRBJ1-2 | 15 | TRBV28 | CASSSARDTLYGYTF
TRBJ1-1 | 16 | TRBV4-1 | CASRTGEGAGNTEAFF
TRBJ1-1 | 16 | TRBV2 | CASSADRGLMNTEAFF
TRBJ1-6 | 15 | TRBV7-2 | CASSLQTGGDSPLHF
TRBJ1-2 | 14 | TRBV6-6 | CASARTGAEYGYTF
TRBJ2-1 | 13 | TRBV6-4 | CASKADPYNEQFF
TRBJ2-3 | 15 | TRBV12-5 | CASGWGTGSTDTQYF
TRBJ1-1 | 16 | TRBV28 | CASSFRSYEINTEAFF
TRBJ1-3 | 15 | TRBV18 | CASSPLSISGNTIYF
TRBJ2-7 | 14 | TRBV5-5 | CASSRGAGAYEQYF
TRBJ2-5 | 12 | TRBV5-4 | CASSRAQETQYF
TRBJ1-3 | 13 | TRBV5-1 | CASSDPSGNTIYF
TRBJ1-2 | 14 | TRBV4-2 | CASSQDLGGRDYTF
TRBJ2-7 | 14 | TRBV9 | CASSVDLGMGEQYF
TRBJ2-1 | 17 | TRBV4-3 | CASSQDLQRGGYNEQFF
TRBJ1-1 | 14 | TRBV5-4 | CASSAGQVITEAFF
TRBJ2-3 | 18 | TRBV2 | CASSESSGGALRTDTQYF
TRBJ2-6 | 15 | TRBV30 | CAWSLDSTGANVLTF
TRBJ2-1 | 16 | TRBV7-2 | CASSLGSGGGADEQFF
TRBJ2-5 | 14 | TRBV27 | CASSLSKYQETQYF
TRBJ1-1 | 18 | TRBV7-7 | CASSLTHDTGAMNTEAFF
TRBJ1-1 | 13 | TRBV28 | CASITGVDTEAFF
TRBJ2-1 | 17 | TRBV11-2 | CASSLGTSGRGYNEQFF
TRBJ1-2 | 16 | TRBV4-1 | CASSQDPGQGNYGYTF
TRBJ2-7 | 14 | TRBV28 | CASNLGGIPYEQYF
TRBJ1-1 | 14 | TRBV5-1 | CATPRGGEDTEAFF
TRBJ1-2 | 15 | TRBV6-6 | CASSLGAGDYYGYTF
TRBJ2-6 | 16 | TRBV7-2 | CASSPRPGPGANVLTF